This T cell receptor (beta chain) was recorded in a study of shared T cell receptors in the human thymus. CDR3 length: 19 residues. The germline CDR1 and CDR2 sequences are SGDLS and YYNGEE. Trimming left V 4 bases short and J 1 base short, with 25 bases between. This clone showed up just a few times. TCRdb's copy holds only in-frame clones and misses some; the assay was immunoSEQ multiplex PCR. The profile covers some 700,000 clones, with 80% to 90% appearing a single time and 0.008% to 0.011% taken by the ten largest. These data are also associated with another study on human thymus T cells. This second study notes: Donor material was obtained from healthy Finnish infants undergoing corrective surgery for congenital heart defects. Resections obtained during corrective heart surgery supplied the thymus tissue. Both thymic and peripheral blood repertoires showed apparently biased V and J usage. A high degree of thymic repertoire overlap among unrelated individuals was reported in related research.

This TCR came from a girl in the first two years of life with a congenital heart defect. What was sequenced was thymocytes. This chain connects TRBV9 to TRBJ2-3; D might be TRBD2 (6 bases). Written as DNA, the CDR3 is TGTGCCAGCAGCCCCCAGACTAGTTGGTTCACAGTGGGCACAGATACGCAGTATTTT. Protein: CASSPQTSWFTVGTDTQYF.